The next 2 T cell receptor beta chains were all read from a single sample in a study of T cell repertoires in cytomegalovirus infection. TCRdb recomputed calls from the reads with MiXCR, one row per CDR3 protein. Here the sample spans roughly 720,000 distinct CDR3 sequences, roughly 36% being singletons. Sequences were obtained from PBMCs. Receptors were obtained from a human donor in good health (CMV status not recorded). Some clones in this sample may be carry-over from other donors' samples.

This clonotype has more than one count but fewer than ten. An end of the junction differs from the germline gene, which may be a read error. V and J are TRBV7-7 and TRBJ2-3; D call uncertain. This CDR3 contains 12 residues. Germline V lookup: CDR1 SSHAT, CDR2 FNYEAQ (reference sequence). The CDR3 nucleotides are TGTGCTAGCAGCTCGGCTGGGGATACGCAGTATTTT. Translating gives CASSSAGDTQYF.

V gene TRBV7-2 combines with J gene TRBJ1-3, with a weak D call TRBD1 (6 bases). Germline V CDR1 and CDR2: SGHTA, FQGNSA. The V end lost 4 bases, the J end lost 3 bases, and 19 bases lay between the germline ends. There are 17 residues in the CDR3. CDR3 loop: CASSSLPTGSSGNTIYF. The DNA of the CDR3 is TGTGCCAGCAGCTCGCTCCCGACAGGTTCAAGTGGAAACACCATATATTTT.